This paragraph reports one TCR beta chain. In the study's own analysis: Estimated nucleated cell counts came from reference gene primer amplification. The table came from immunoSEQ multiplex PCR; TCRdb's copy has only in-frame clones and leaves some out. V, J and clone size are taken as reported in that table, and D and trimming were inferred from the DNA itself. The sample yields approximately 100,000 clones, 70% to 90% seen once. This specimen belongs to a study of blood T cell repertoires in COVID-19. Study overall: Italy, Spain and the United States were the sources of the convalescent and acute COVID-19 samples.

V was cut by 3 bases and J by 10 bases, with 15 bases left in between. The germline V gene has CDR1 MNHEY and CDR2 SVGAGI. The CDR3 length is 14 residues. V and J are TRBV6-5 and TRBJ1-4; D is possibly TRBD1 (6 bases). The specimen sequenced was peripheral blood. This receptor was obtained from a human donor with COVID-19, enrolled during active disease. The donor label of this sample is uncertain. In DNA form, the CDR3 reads TGTGCCAGCAGTTATCGGGAGGTAGGGGGAAAACTGTTTTTT. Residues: CASSYREVGGKLFF.